These T cell receptor beta chains were read from a single sample in a study of shared clonotypes between healthy human individuals. Clones were sequenced by immunoSEQ multiplex PCR, and TCRdb holds only the in-frame ones, with some missing. This table holds 2,100,000 or so clones, approximately 96% found once. Sequenced material: naive CD4+ T cells sorted from blood. Receptor source: a man younger than 30 in good health. CDR3s include the opening cysteine and the closing phenylalanine or tryptophan. Each record gives: J gene, CDR3 length, D gene, clone size, V gene, CDR3 protein, CDR3 DNA. A D gene is named only where the DNA matches it firmly. Some rows have no size entry. The others give once, few or many, or a class for an expanded clone.

j_call: TRBJ2-7; cdr3_length: 14; d_call: TRBD1; clone_size: NA; v_call: TRBV29-1; cdr3_aa: CSVESDRGLYEQYF; cdr3_nt: TGCAGCGTTGAATCGGACAGGGGGCTGTACGAGCAGTACTTC
j_call: TRBJ2-2; cdr3_length: 16; d_call: TRBD2; clone_size: NA; v_call: TRBV9; cdr3_aa: CASSSTTSGNTGELFF; cdr3_nt: TGTGCCAGCAGCTCGACGACTAGCGGTAACACCGGGGAGCTGTTTTTT
j_call: TRBJ2-5; cdr3_length: 14; d_call: NA; clone_size: NA; v_call: TRBV18; cdr3_aa: CASSLLRGKETQYF; cdr3_nt: TGTGCCAGCTCACTCCTCCGGGGGAAAGAGACCCAGTACTTC
j_call: TRBJ2-2; cdr3_length: 16; d_call: NA; clone_size: NA; v_call: TRBV6-6; cdr3_aa: CASSPLLRMNTGELFF; cdr3_nt: TGTGCCAGCAGCCCTCTGTTACGGATGAACACCGGGGAGCTGTTTTTT
j_call: TRBJ1-5; cdr3_length: 14; d_call: NA; clone_size: NA; v_call: TRBV19; cdr3_aa: CASSIQEGNQPQHF; cdr3_nt: TGTGCCAGTAGTATCCAGGAAGGCAATCAGCCCCAGCATTTT
j_call: TRBJ2-7; cdr3_length: 15; d_call: NA; clone_size: NA; v_call: TRBV30; cdr3_aa: CAWSVPPSPGYEQYF; cdr3_nt: TGTGCCTGGAGTGTACCCCCGAGCCCCGGCTACGAGCAGTACTTC
j_call: TRBJ2-7; cdr3_length: 21; d_call: NA; clone_size: once; v_call: TRBV7-8; cdr3_aa: CASSLAPPEMKQGTKRTEQYF; cdr3_nt: TGTGCCAGCAGCTTAGCCCCTCCGGAAATGAAGCAGGGAACCAAAAGGACCGAGCAGTACTTC
j_call: TRBJ2-3; cdr3_length: 15; d_call: TRBD2; clone_size: NA; v_call: TRBV7-8; cdr3_aa: CASSSGLAVTDTQYF; cdr3_nt: TGTGCCAGCAGCAGCGGACTAGCGGTCACAGATACGCAGTATTTT
j_call: TRBJ2-3; cdr3_length: 16; d_call: TRBD2; clone_size: NA; v_call: TRBV5-4; cdr3_aa: CASSLLAGGSADTQYF; cdr3_nt: TGTGCCAGCAGCCTACTAGCGGGGGGGAGTGCAGATACGCAGTATTTT
j_call: TRBJ1-2; cdr3_length: 16; d_call: NA; clone_size: NA; v_call: TRBV2; cdr3_aa: CASSEDLTGSGYGYTF; cdr3_nt: TGTGCCAGCAGTGAAGACCTGACAGGATCGGGCTATGGCTACACCTTC
j_call: TRBJ2-3; cdr3_length: 15; d_call: NA; clone_size: NA; v_call: TRBV2; cdr3_aa: CASSDGGLGTDTQYF; cdr3_nt: TGTGCCAGCAGTGACGGGGGTCTAGGCACAGATACGCAGTATTTT
j_call: TRBJ2-2; cdr3_length: 14; d_call: NA; clone_size: NA; v_call: TRBV25-1; cdr3_aa: CACWDTLNTGELFF; cdr3_nt: TGTGCCTGTTGGGACACGCTAAACACCGGGGAGCTGTTTTTT
j_call: TRBJ1-5; cdr3_length: 14; d_call: NA; clone_size: NA; v_call: TRBV7-2; cdr3_aa: CASSSTGTHQPQHF; cdr3_nt: TGTGCCAGCAGCTCTACAGGGACCCATCAGCCCCAGCATTTT
j_call: TRBJ2-7; cdr3_length: 16; d_call: NA; clone_size: NA; v_call: TRBV30; cdr3_aa: CAWSVDGGGLAYEQYF; cdr3_nt: TGTGCCTGGAGTGTAGACGGCGGCGGGTTGGCCTACGAGCAGTACTTC
j_call: TRBJ2-7; cdr3_length: 13; d_call: NA; clone_size: NA; v_call: TRBV6-5; cdr3_aa: CASVPVGATEQYF; cdr3_nt: TGTGCCAGCGTCCCGGTCGGGGCGACCGAGCAGTACTTC
j_call: TRBJ2-5; cdr3_length: 16; d_call: NA; clone_size: NA; v_call: TRBV18; cdr3_aa: CASSPDTSGRQETQYF; cdr3_nt: TGTGCCAGCTCACCGGACACCAGCGGGCGACAAGAGACCCAGTACTTC
j_call: TRBJ2-2; cdr3_length: 14; d_call: TRBD1; clone_size: NA; v_call: TRBV19; cdr3_aa: CASSITGVTGELFF; cdr3_nt: TGTGCCAGTAGTATTACAGGGGTCACCGGGGAGCTGTTTTTT
j_call: TRBJ2-5; cdr3_length: 16; d_call: TRBD2; clone_size: NA; v_call: TRBV6-6; cdr3_aa: CASSFYSGGFQETQYF; cdr3_nt: TGTGCCAGCAGTTTCTATAGCGGGGGTTTCCAAGAGACCCAGTACTTC
j_call: TRBJ1-2; cdr3_length: 16; d_call: NA; clone_size: NA; v_call: TRBV7-9; cdr3_aa: CASSLGSAGTFYGYTF; cdr3_nt: TGTGCCAGCAGCTTAGGATCAGCAGGGACCTTCTATGGCTACACCTTC
j_call: TRBJ1-1; cdr3_length: 12; d_call: NA; clone_size: NA; v_call: TRBV15; cdr3_aa: CATSREATEAFF; cdr3_nt: TGTGCCACCAGCAGAGAGGCGACTGAAGCTTTCTTT
j_call: TRBJ1-1; cdr3_length: 14; d_call: TRBD1; clone_size: NA; v_call: TRBV12-5; cdr3_aa: CASGRMTGGTEAFF; cdr3_nt: TGTGCTAGTGGCCGAATGACAGGGGGCACTGAAGCTTTCTTT
j_call: TRBJ2-7; cdr3_length: 14; d_call: NA; clone_size: NA; v_call: TRBV6-5; cdr3_aa: CASWPGTRVYEQYF; cdr3_nt: TGTGCCAGCTGGCCCGGGACACGTGTCTACGAGCAGTACTTC
j_call: TRBJ1-1; cdr3_length: 12; d_call: TRBD1; clone_size: once; v_call: TRBV18; cdr3_aa: CASSPQGEGAFF; cdr3_nt: TGTGCCAGCTCACCCCAGGGGGAGGGAGCTTTCTTT
j_call: TRBJ2-5; cdr3_length: 13; d_call: NA; clone_size: NA; v_call: TRBV6-5; cdr3_aa: CASSQWYQETQYF; cdr3_nt: TGTGCCAGCAGTCAATGGTACCAAGAGACCCAGTACTTC
j_call: TRBJ1-4; cdr3_length: 15; d_call: TRBD1; clone_size: once; v_call: TRBV7-9; cdr3_aa: CASSLGTGESEKLFF; cdr3_nt: TGTGCCAGCAGCTTAGGGACAGGGGAGAGTGAAAAACTGTTTTTT
j_call: TRBJ2-1; cdr3_length: 16; d_call: TRBD2; clone_size: NA; v_call: TRBV5-1; cdr3_aa: CASSFLAGEIPNEQFF; cdr3_nt: TGCGCCAGCAGCTTTTTAGCGGGAGAGATCCCTAATGAGCAGTTCTTC